The subject of this entry is one TCR beta chain. Its antigen is not known. Germline V CDR1 and CDR2: LGHNA, YNFKEQ. Trimming pared 0 bases from V and 0 bases from J, leaving 12 bases between. This CDR3 comprises 17 residues. The sample originates from a study of cytomegalovirus exposure and HLA in healthy donors. The PCR ran on 60 Vbeta and 13 Jbeta primers. The table came from immunoSEQ multiplex PCR; TCRdb's copy has only in-frame clones and leaves some out. Of 150,000 to 200,000 clones in the sample, 79% were seen once. Study-level points and caveats: Further analysis, carried out later, found HLA-associated TCR beta chains more clonally expanded than equally common other chains. In a later analysis, TCR beta V- and J-gene trimming showed a link to a missense DCLRE1C variant.

Input material: PBMCs. The chain joins TRBV4-2 to TRBJ2-4, with a weak D call TRBD1 (5 bases). The clonotype originates from a woman aged 40 to 50 in good health and CMV-seronegative. Here the CDR3 reads CASSQDMDDRAKNIQYF. The CDR3 region has the DNA TGTGCCAGCAGCCAAGATATGGACGACAGAGCCAAAAACATTCAGTACTTC.